Below are 28 T cell receptor beta chains sequenced from a single sample in a study of graft-versus-host responses after intestinal transplantation. Sequencing was performed with immunoSEQ multiplex PCR; in TCRdb, only in-frame clones are kept and a portion is missing. In the table there are under 85,000 clones, about 94% of which are singletons. No antigen has been identified for these receptors. This specimen was unstimulated CD8+ T cells sorted from spleen or lymph node cells, taken before intestinal transplant. Receptors originate from a human donor who received an intestinal transplant.

The rearrangement uses TRBV4-2 and TRBJ2-1, with 11 nucleotides matching TRBD2. Germline V CDR1 and CDR2: LGHNA, YNFKEQ. The CDR3 extends over 17 amino acids. V lost 2 bases and J lost 5; bases outside the gene matches: 8. In DNA, the CDR3 is TGTGCCAGCAGCCAAAGCCCACTAGCGGGAGACGACAATGAGCAGTTCTTC. Its protein product is CASSQSPLAGDDNEQFF.

This chain joins TRBV13 and TRBJ1-1; D not resolved. The CDR3 extends over 15 amino acids. Germline V CDR1 and CDR2: PRHDT, FYEKMQ (reference sequence). V gave up 4 bases and J gave up 0 bases, with 12 bases separating them. The CDR3 coding sequence is TGTGCCAGCAGCTCCTCGGACGGAATGAACACTGAAGCTTTCTTT. It encodes CASSSSDGMNTEAFF. Full variable domain (outside the CDR3, taken from reference TRBV13 and TRBJ1-1): AAGVIQSPRHLIKEKRETATLKCYPIPRHDTVYWYQQGPGQDPQFLISFYEKMQSDKGSIPDRFSAQQFSDYHSELNMSSLELGDSALYFCASSSSDGMNTEAFFGQGTRLTVV.

This clone was picked up one time. This chain joins TRBV18 and TRBJ1-2, with D unclear. Germline CDR1 KGHSH, CDR2 LQKENI. V dropped 0 bases and J dropped 8 bases, with 19 bases sitting between them. This CDR3 has 16 residues. The CDR3 here is CASSPPYAGPLMGYTF. In DNA, the CDR3 is TGTGCCAGCTCACCACCGTATGCAGGCCCCCTGATGGGCTACACCTTC.

The chain employs TRBV27 and TRBJ2-7; 14 bases fit TRBD2. The germline V gene encodes CDR1 MNHEY and CDR2 SMNVEV (reference sequence). Losses at the gene ends were 5 bases for V and 2 bases for J; bases not matched to a gene: 5. The CDR3 consists of 16 residues. DNA for the CDR3: TGTGCCAGCAGTCGGACTAGCGGGAGGTTCCCCTACGAGCAGTACTTC. Residues: CASSRTSGRFPYEQYF.

This rearrangement joins TRBV19 to TRBJ1-4; D unclear. V gave up 5 bases and J gave up 7 bases, with 14 bases separating them. The CDR3 loop spans 14 amino acids. Looked up from germline, CDR1 is LNHDA and CDR2 is SQIVND (reference sequence). The CDR3 protein is CASSLRVGFEKLFF. In DNA form, the CDR3 reads TGTGCCAGTAGTTTACGGGTCGGGTTTGAAAAACTGTTTTTT.

This chain connects TRBV27 to TRBJ2-3, with D tentatively TRBD1 (5 bases). The CDR3 spans 16 residues. With 5 bases removed from V and 0 bases from J, the gap between germline ends came to 15 bases. CDR1 and CDR2 (germline): MNHEY, SMNVEV (reference sequence). The CDR3 region has the DNA TGTGCCAGCAGTAAGACAGTCTTCCCTAGCACAGATACGCAGTATTTT. This encodes CASSKTVFPSTDTQYF.

The rearrangement uses TRBV2 and TRBJ1-2; a weak D match, TRBD1 (5 bases). This CDR3 is built from 14 residues. CDR1 and CDR2 from the germline V gene are SNHLY and FYNNEI. V lost 5 bases and J 1 base, leaving 11 bases between the germline ends. The CDR3 here is CASSLRDGNYGYTF. CDR3 in DNA: TGTGCCAGCAGTCTCCGGGACGGTAACTATGGCTACACCTTC. Using reference TRBV2 and TRBJ1-2 for the parts outside the CDR3, the full variable domain is EPEVTQTPSHQVTQMGQEVILRCVPISNHLYFYWYRQILGQKVEFLVSFYNNEISEKSEIFDDQFSVERPDGSNFTLKIRSTKLEDSAMYFCASSLRDGNYGYTFGSGTRLTVV.

This sequence joins TRBV5-1 and TRBJ2-7; D is perhaps TRBD1 (6 bases). The germline gives CDR1 SGHRS, CDR2 YFSETQ. The CDR3 has 17 amino acids. The germline V and J ends were trimmed by 0 bases and 0 bases, with 16 bases remaining between them. CDR3 sequence (DNA): TGCGCCAGCAGCTTGGCAGGAAGGGGGTCAAGCTCCTACGAGCAGTACTTC. This translates into CASSLAGRGSSSYEQYF.

The rearrangement links TRBV9 to TRBJ2-1; 7 bases fit TRBD2. This CDR3 region has 16 residues. With 3 bases clipped from V and 3 bases from J, the junction kept 9 bases outside the gene matches. The V gene's germline CDR1 is SGDLS and CDR2 YYNGEE. The CDR3 loop is CASSGRLASGYNEQFF. CDR3 DNA: TGTGCCAGCAGCGGGCGGCTGGCTAGCGGCTACAATGAGCAGTTCTTC.

The chain joins TRBV4-2 to TRBJ2-1, with unresolved D. Between the trimmed V and J ends, which lost 4 bases and 5 bases, there was a span of 6 bases. The length of the CDR3 is 12 residues. Germline V lookup: CDR1 LGHNA, CDR2 YNFKEQ. In nucleotides, the CDR3 is TGTGCCAGCAGCCTTGGGGACAATGAGCAGTTCTTC. This translates into CASSLGDNEQFF.

This chain uses TRBV6-1 with TRBJ2-5; 11 nucleotides match TRBD2. The CDR3 is made up of 15 amino acids. Germline assignment: CDR1 MNHNS and CDR2 SASEGT. J gave up 4 bases and V 4 bases, and 5 bases lay outside the gene matches. CDR3 in amino acids: CASSGIAGGPETQYF. The CDR3 DNA is TGTGCCAGCAGTGGAATAGCGGGAGGGCCAGAGACCCAGTACTTC.

The rearrangement links TRBV10-2 to TRBJ1-2, with D unresolved. The CDR3 loop spans 14 amino acids. Trimming removed 1 base at V and 4 bases at J, with 10 bases between. Germline values: CDR1 WSHSY, CDR2 SAAADI. Written as DNA, the CDR3 is TGCGCCAGCAGTGAGTTGTATGACGGCTATGGCTACACCTTC. It translates to CASSELYDGYGYTF.

The chain combines TRBV28 with TRBJ2-1; 14 bases fit TRBD2. From germline, CDR1 is MDHEN and CDR2 SYDVKM. This CDR3 comprises 16 residues. J was trimmed by 3 bases and V by 7 bases; bases with no gene match: 5. DNA for the CDR3: TGTGCCAGCACCCTGACTAGCGGGAGGGTCTACAATGAGCAGTTCTTC. It is translated as CASTLTSGRVYNEQFF. Full variable domain (missing parts from reference TRBV28 and TRBJ2-1): DVKVTQSSRYLVKRTGEKVFLECVQDMDHENMFWYRQDPGLGLRLIYFSYDVKMKEKGDIPEGYSVSREKKERFSLILESASTNQTSMYLCASTLTSGRVYNEQFFGPGTRLTVL.

The chain uses TRBV30 and TRBJ2-3, with a weak D call TRBD1 (6 bases). This CDR3 has 14 residues. V lost 1 base and J lost 1, with 9 bases in between. CDR1 and CDR2 from the germline V gene are GTSNPN and SVGIG (reference sequence). This chain's CDR3 is CAWSEGERTDTQYF. The CDR3 DNA is TGTGCCTGGAGTGAGGGGGAGCGCACAGATACGCAGTATTTT.

The V and J genes are TRBV28 and TRBJ2-1; TRBD2 agrees at 12 bases. The V segment lost 0 bases and the J segment 0 bases; nucleotides outside the gene matches: 3. The CDR3 has 18 amino acids. Germline values: CDR1 MDHEN, CDR2 SYDVKM. The CDR3 loop is CASSLWGLAGYSYNEQFF. In DNA, the CDR3 is TGTGCCAGCAGTTTATGGGGACTAGCGGGCTACTCCTACAATGAGCAGTTCTTC.

The chain links TRBV11-3 to TRBJ1-1; 11 nucleotides agree with TRBD1. The germline V gene encodes CDR1 SGHNT and CDR2 YENEEA. The CDR3 is 15 residues long. Trimming took 2 bases from V and 5 from J; bases not matched to a gene: 4. The CDR3 sequence is CASSLSGTGGTEAFF. DNA of the CDR3: TGTGCCAGCAGCTTAAGCGGGACAGGGGGGACTGAAGCTTTCTTT.

The gene calls are TRBV27 and TRBJ1-3; D gene uncertain. CDR1 and CDR2 (germline): MNHEY, SMNVEV (reference sequence). The CDR3 consists of 14 residues. Trimming removed 5 bases from V and 1 base from J, with 9 bases in between. CDR3: CASSHSRSGNTIYF. The CDR3 region has the DNA TGTGCCAGCAGTCACAGCCGTTCTGGAAACACCATATATTTT.

The chain couples TRBV25-1 to TRBJ1-5; D might be TRBD1 (5 bases). V lost 5 bases to trimming and J lost 5 bases, with 10 bases between them. Looked up from germline, CDR1 is MGHDK and CDR2 is SYGVNS. The length of the CDR3 is 13 residues. CDR3 in amino acids: CASSLGTDQPQHF. CDR3 nucleotide sequence: TGTGCCAGCAGTTTGGGGACCGATCAGCCCCAGCATTTT.

This clone was seen only once. This chain links TRBV9 with TRBJ1-5, with 9 bases aligning to TRBD1. Germline CDR1 reads SGDLS; CDR2 reads YYNGEE. V was clipped by 0 bases and J by 6 bases; unmatched bases: 1. This CDR3 region has 14 residues. The CDR3 DNA follows: TGTGCCAGCAGCGTAGAGGACAGGGGTCAGCCCCAGCATTTT. Translating gives CASSVEDRGQPQHF. Combining the CDR3 with reference TRBV9 and TRBJ1-5 gives the whole variable domain DSGVTQTPKHLITATGQRVTLRCSPRSGDLSVYWYQQSLDQGLQFLIQYYNGEERAKGNILERFSAQQFPDLHSELNLSSLELGDSALYFCASSVEDRGQPQHFGDGTRLSIL.

The chain employs TRBV5-5 and TRBJ2-6, with TRBD1 as a possible D gene (5 bases). The CDR3 contains 16 residues. V lost 0 bases and J lost 1, with 8 bases in between. CDR1 and CDR2 from the germline V gene are SGHKS and YYEKEE (reference sequence). DNA of the CDR3: TGTGCCAGCAGCTTGGATCCAGGGTCTGGGGCCAACGTCCTGACTTTC. Residues: CASSLDPGSGANVLTF.

This clone was picked up a small number of times. The chain couples TRBV6-6 to TRBJ1-2, with no clear D. The CDR3 consists of 12 residues. Germline V gene lookup returns CDR1 MNHNY and CDR2 SVGAGI (reference sequence). V was trimmed by 2 bases and J by 7 bases, leaving 8 bases between them. CDR3 DNA: TGTGCCAGCAGTTACAGGCTAGGTGGCTACACCTTC. Translating it yields CASSYRLGGYTF.

The chain employs TRBV13 and TRBJ2-1, with 7 bases aligning to TRBD2. Unmatched junction bases numbered 25, after V lost 5 bases and J lost 9 bases. CDR1 and CDR2 (germline): PRHDT, FYEKMQ (reference sequence). CDR3 length: 19 amino acids. CDR3 coding DNA: TGTGCCAGCAGCGCCATAGCTAGCGGCCGTACAACCGTAGTTACTGAGCAGTTCTTC. Translating it yields CASSAIASGRTTVVTEQFF.

This clone was observed once. The chain carries TRBV12-5 and TRBJ2-1; 10 nucleotides agree with TRBD1. CDR1 and CDR2 from the germline V gene are LGHNT and FRNRAP. The J segment lost 6 bases and the V segment lost 1 base, leaving 3 bases of the junction unmatched. This CDR3 is 15 amino acids long. The CDR3 spells CASGLAGTGVNEQFF. CDR3 DNA: TGTGCTAGTGGTTTGGCCGGGACAGGGGTCAATGAGCAGTTCTTC.

The rearrangement joins TRBV7-9 to TRBJ2-1; the match to TRBD2 covers 10 bases. Germline loops: CDR1 SEHNR, CDR2 FQNEAQ (reference sequence). The CDR3 runs 16 residues. Trimming cost V 7 bases and J 4 bases; bases outside gene matches: 10. The CDR3 sequence: CASIPSTSGTYNEQFF. CDR3 in DNA: TGTGCCAGCATCCCATCAACTAGCGGGACGTACAATGAGCAGTTCTTC. Full variable domain (missing parts from reference TRBV7-9 and TRBJ2-1): DTGVSQNPRHKITKRGQNVTFRCDPISEHNRLYWYRQTLGQGPEFLTYFQNEAQLEKSRLLSDRFSAERPKGSFSTLEIQRTEQGDSAMYLCASIPSTSGTYNEQFFGPGTRLTVL.

The chain has TRBV28 and TRBJ2-2, with 7 bases matching TRBD2. Germline CDR1 and CDR2: MDHEN and SYDVKM. With V trimmed by 3 bases and J by 5 bases, 15 bases remained unmatched. The CDR3 totals 18 residues. In DNA, the CDR3 is TGTGCCAGCAGTTTCCTCTTGGGGCGGGAGTGGGATACCGGGGAGCTGTTTTTT. Translating it yields CASSFLLGREWDTGELFF.

The V and J genes are TRBV6-5 and TRBJ1-1; the D gene is possibly TRBD1 (5 bases). The CDR3 is made up of 14 amino acids. Trimming cost V 5 bases and J 0 bases, with 10 bases left between them. Germline values: CDR1 MNHEY, CDR2 SVGAGI. In DNA, the CDR3 is TGTGCCAGCAGTCGACAGATAATGAACACTGAAGCTTTCTTT. Translation: CASSRQIMNTEAFF.

The chain couples TRBV4-1 to TRBJ2-3; 8 bases align to TRBD2. The CDR3 runs to 17 residues. V was clipped by 3 bases and J by 0 bases; unmatched bases: 8. CDR1 MGHRA and CDR2 YSYEKL come from the germline V gene. CDR3 DNA sequence: TGCGCCAGCAGCCAGCTACCGGGGGGGCCGAGCACAGATACGCAGTATTTT. The encoded protein is CASSQLPGGPSTDTQYF.

The chain is built from TRBV5-6 and TRBJ2-7; D not certain. This CDR3 has 15 residues. Germline assignment: CDR1 SGHDT and CDR2 YYEEEE. The ends were cut back, 0 bases at V and 2 bases at J, with 12 bases in the middle. Here the CDR3 reads CASSLGATDPYEQYF. As DNA, the CDR3 is TGTGCCAGCAGCTTGGGTGCGACGGATCCCTACGAGCAGTACTTC.